A single sample is the source of the 14 T cell receptor beta chains below, sequenced in a study of blood T cell repertoires in COVID-19. Produced via immunoSEQ multiplex PCR; TCRdb's table is partial and in-frame only. The sample contains approximately 100,000 clones, 70% to 90% of which appear only once. Sample: PBMCs or T cells enriched from blood (not recorded which). The source of these receptors is a woman between 45 and 65 years old who had recovered from COVID-19.

In DNA form, the CDR3 reads TGTGCCAGCTCACCCGGCAATGAGCAGTTCTTC. Residues: CASSPGNEQFF. The chain has TRBV18 and TRBJ2-1; D unresolved. The germline V gene has CDR1 KGHSH and CDR2 LQKENI. The CDR3 covers 11 residues. V gave up 3 bases and J gave up 6 bases, with 3 bases separating them.

The rearrangement joins TRBV19 to TRBJ2-3, with D maybe TRBD1 (6 bases). The CDR3 spans 14 residues. Trimming removed 5 bases at V and 4 bases at J, with 13 bases between. Germline CDR1 LNHDA, CDR2 SQIVND (reference sequence). CDR3 sequence reads: CASSWQGIPDTQYF. The DNA for the CDR3 is TGTGCCAGTAGTTGGCAGGGGATCCCAGATACGCAGTATTTT.

CDR3 protein: CASSQVRVNTEAFF. The CDR3 DNA reads as TGTGCCAGCAGCCAAGTCAGGGTGAACACTGAAGCTTTCTTT. The V gene is TRBV3-1 (or the pseudogene TRBV3-2), the J gene TRBJ1-1, with TRBD1 as a possible D gene (5 bases). Germline CDR1 reads LGHDT; CDR2 reads YNNKEL (reference sequence). Trimming stripped 1 base from V and 0 bases from J, with 6 bases between. The CDR3 extends over 14 amino acids.

This chain joins TRBV9 and TRBJ2-2, with a weak D call TRBD2 (6 bases). Germline V gene sequence: CDR1 SGDLS, CDR2 YYNGEE. The CDR3 consists of 16 residues. The V end was cut by 0 bases, the J end by 2 bases, with 11 bases between. CDR3: CASSVGASANTGELFF. CDR3 nucleotides: TGTGCCAGCAGCGTAGGTGCTAGCGCCAACACCGGGGAGCTGTTTTTT.

The chain recombines TRBV13 with TRBJ2-3; TRBD1 aligns across 10 bases. V lost 1 base to trimming and J lost 2 bases; unmatched junction nucleotides: 12. This CDR3 spans 19 amino acids. Germline V gives CDR1 PRHDT, CDR2 FYEKMQ (reference sequence). Here the CDR3 DNA reads TGTGCCAGCAGCTTAGACCCGGTAGACAGGGGGCGAGACACAGATACGCAGTATTTT. Encoded protein: CASSLDPVDRGRDTDTQYF.

This clone was seen only a few times. The chain carries TRBV24-1 and TRBJ2-1, with 15 positions matching TRBD2. The CDR3 totals 16 residues. The J segment lost 7 bases and the V segment lost 3 bases, leaving 3 bases of the junction unmatched. Germline V CDR1 and CDR2: KGHDR, SFDVKD. For the CDR3, the DNA is TGTGCCACCAGTGATCGGACTAGCGGGAGGGGGAATGAGCAGTTCTTC. Translation gives CATSDRTSGRGNEQFF.

The CDR3 here is CASSLTGSTYYEQYF. The CDR3 nucleotides are TGTGCCAGCTCGCTCACTGGTAGTACTTACTACGAGCAGTACTTC. The V call is TRBV18, the J call TRBJ2-7; no reliable D call. The germline V gene encodes CDR1 KGHSH and CDR2 LQKENI. Trimming pared 6 bases from V and 3 bases from J, leaving 18 bases between. The CDR3 spans 15 residues.

In this sample, this clone turned up a few times. The J gene is TRBJ1-1, the V gene TRBV28, with no clear D. This CDR3 has 15 amino acids. The V and J ends lost 3 bases and 5 bases respectively, with 16 bases between them. The germline V gene has CDR1 MDHEN and CDR2 SYDVKM. CDR3 bases: TGTGCCAGCAGTTTTACCGGGATCCAAGGGACTGAAGCTTTCTTT. Translated, it gives CASSFTGIQGTEAFF.

This clone appeared a few times. The rearrangement links TRBV11-2 to TRBJ2-7; 8 positions match TRBD1. There are 13 residues in the CDR3. Losses at the gene ends were 0 bases for V and 9 bases for J; bases not matched to a gene: 4. The germline gives CDR1 SGHAT, CDR2 FQNNGV. The CDR3 DNA sequence: TGTGCCAGCAGCTTAGATCCTACAGGGGGGCAGTACTTC. This encodes CASSLDPTGGQYF.

This chain joins TRBV7-8 and TRBJ2-7; a possible D gene is TRBD2 (6 bases). The CDR3 loop spans 16 amino acids. V was clipped by 3 bases and J by 0 bases, with 15 bases between them. The germline gives CDR1 SGHVS, CDR2 FQNEAQ. CDR3: CASSFYVGGSSYEQYF. The CDR3, as DNA: TGTGCCAGCAGCTTTTACGTGGGGGGAAGCTCCTACGAGCAGTACTTC.

The chain is built from TRBV10-3 and TRBJ2-7; D call uncertain. Germline CDR1 ENHRY, CDR2 SYGVKD. The CDR3 extends over 12 amino acids. Trimming removed 6 bases from V and 0 bases from J, with 6 bases in between. In DNA, the CDR3 is TGTGCCATCAGGGGCTCCTCCTACGAGCAGTACTTC. It codes for CAIRGSSYEQYF.

The table lists this clone with a count of one. V usage is TRBV3-1 (or the pseudogene TRBV3-2) and J usage is TRBJ1-3; 7 positions match TRBD1. This CDR3 spans 14 amino acids. V gave up 4 bases and J gave up 2 bases; unmatched junction bases: 2. CDR1 LGHDT and CDR2 YNNKEL come from the germline V gene (reference sequence). CDR3 region: CASSLDRAGNTIYF. Here the CDR3 DNA reads TGTGCCAGCAGCCTAGACAGGGCTGGAAACACCATATATTTT.

The gene calls are TRBV11-3 and TRBJ2-2, with 9 positions matching TRBD1. Germline V CDR1 and CDR2: SGHNT, YENEEA. The CDR3 consists of 16 residues. Trimming took 5 bases from V and 7 from J; bases not matched to a gene: 11. This CDR3 reads CASSKGDRAGIGELFF. The CDR3 DNA is TGTGCCAGCAGCAAGGGGGACAGGGCAGGTATCGGGGAGCTGTTTTTT.

This sequence joins TRBV5-1 and TRBJ2-5, with 8 bases lining up with TRBD1. From germline, CDR1 is SGHRS and CDR2 YFSETQ. V lost 4 bases and J lost 1; bases outside the gene matches: 9. The CDR3 is made up of 16 amino acids. The CDR3 DNA is TGCGCCAGCAGCACCGGACAGGGTAACGTCCAAGAGACCCAGTACTTC. It translates to CASSTGQGNVQETQYF.